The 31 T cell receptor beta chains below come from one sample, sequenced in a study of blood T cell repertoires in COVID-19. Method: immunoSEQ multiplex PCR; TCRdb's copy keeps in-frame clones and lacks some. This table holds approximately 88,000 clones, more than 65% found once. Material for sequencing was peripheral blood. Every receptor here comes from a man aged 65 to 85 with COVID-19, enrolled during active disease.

CDR3 sequence: CAIGGIGGSGSKYNEQFF. Written as DNA, the CDR3 is TGTGCCATCGGGGGGATTGGCGGGAGTGGGAGTAAGTACAATGAGCAGTTCTTC. The chain employs TRBV10-3 and TRBJ2-1; 7 bases map to TRBD2. Germline loops: CDR1 ENHRY, CDR2 SYGVKD. V dropped 8 bases and J dropped 4; count of bases not matched to a gene: 20. This CDR3 spans 18 amino acids.

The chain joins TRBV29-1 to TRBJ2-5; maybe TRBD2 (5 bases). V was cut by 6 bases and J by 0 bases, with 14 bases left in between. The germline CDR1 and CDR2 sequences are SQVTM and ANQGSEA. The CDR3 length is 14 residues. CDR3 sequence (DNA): TGCAGCGTAGCAGACTGGGAGTACCAAGAGACCCAGTACTTC. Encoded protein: CSVADWEYQETQYF.

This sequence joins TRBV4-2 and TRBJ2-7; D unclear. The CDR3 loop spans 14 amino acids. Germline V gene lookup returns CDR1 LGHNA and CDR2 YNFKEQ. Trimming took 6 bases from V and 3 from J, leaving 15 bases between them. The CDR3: CASSNPEANYEQYF. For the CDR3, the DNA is TGTGCCAGCAGTAATCCCGAGGCTAACTACGAGCAGTACTTC.

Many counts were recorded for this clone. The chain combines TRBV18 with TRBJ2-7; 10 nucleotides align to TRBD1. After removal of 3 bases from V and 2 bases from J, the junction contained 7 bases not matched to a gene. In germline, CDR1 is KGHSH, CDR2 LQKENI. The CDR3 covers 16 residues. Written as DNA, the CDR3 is TGTGCCAGCTCACCCCCGGGACAGGGGAGTCCCTACGAGCAGTACTTC. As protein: CASSPPGQGSPYEQYF.

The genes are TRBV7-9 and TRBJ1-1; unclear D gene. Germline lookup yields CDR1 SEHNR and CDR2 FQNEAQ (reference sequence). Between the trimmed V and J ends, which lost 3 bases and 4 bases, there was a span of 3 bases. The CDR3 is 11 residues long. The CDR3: CASSFRTEAFF. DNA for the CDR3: TGTGCCAGCAGCTTCCGCACTGAAGCTTTCTTT.

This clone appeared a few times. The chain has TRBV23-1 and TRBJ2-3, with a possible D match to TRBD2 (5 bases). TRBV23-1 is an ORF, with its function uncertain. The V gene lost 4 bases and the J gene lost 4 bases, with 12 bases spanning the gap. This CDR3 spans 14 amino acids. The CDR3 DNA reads TGCGCCAGCAGTCCGGGATTCGACCCAGATACGCAGTATTTT. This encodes CASSPGFDPDTQYF.

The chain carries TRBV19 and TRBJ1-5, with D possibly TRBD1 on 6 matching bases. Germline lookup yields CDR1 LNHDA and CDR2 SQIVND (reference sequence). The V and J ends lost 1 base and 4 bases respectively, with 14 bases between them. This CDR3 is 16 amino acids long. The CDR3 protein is CASSIAVGAFNQPQHF. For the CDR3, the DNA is TGTGCCAGTAGTATAGCGGTGGGGGCCTTTAATCAGCCCCAGCATTTT.

CDR3 sequence reads: CASSYSEGVGYGYTF. For the CDR3, the DNA is TGTGCCAGCAGTTACTCGGAGGGTGTCGGCTATGGCTACACCTTC. The rearrangement joins TRBV6-6 to TRBJ1-2, with D hard to call. V was trimmed by 0 bases and J by 4 bases, leaving 12 bases between them. Per the germline V gene, CDR1 is MNHNY and CDR2 is SVGAGI (reference sequence). CDR3 length: 15 amino acids.

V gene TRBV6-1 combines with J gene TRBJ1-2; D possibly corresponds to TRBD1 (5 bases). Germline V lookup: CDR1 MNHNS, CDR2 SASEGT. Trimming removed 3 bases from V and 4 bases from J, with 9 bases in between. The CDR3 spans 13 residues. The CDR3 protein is CASSEGLSYGYTF. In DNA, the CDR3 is TGTGCCAGCAGTGAGGGGCTGAGCTATGGCTACACCTTC.

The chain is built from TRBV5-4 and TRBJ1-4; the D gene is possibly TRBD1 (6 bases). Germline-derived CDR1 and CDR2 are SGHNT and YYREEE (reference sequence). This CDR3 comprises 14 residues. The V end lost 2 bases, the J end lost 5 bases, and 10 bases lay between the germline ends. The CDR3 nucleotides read TGTGCCAGCAGCTTCAACAGGGAGAATGAAAAACTGTTTTTT. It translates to CASSFNRENEKLFF.

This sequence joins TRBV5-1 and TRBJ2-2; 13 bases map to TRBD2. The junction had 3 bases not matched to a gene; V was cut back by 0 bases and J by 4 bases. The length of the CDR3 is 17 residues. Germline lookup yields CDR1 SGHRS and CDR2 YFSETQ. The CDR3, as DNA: TGCGCCAGCAGCTTGGGGACTAGCGGGAGTATCACCGGGGAGCTGTTTTTT. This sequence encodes CASSLGTSGSITGELFF.

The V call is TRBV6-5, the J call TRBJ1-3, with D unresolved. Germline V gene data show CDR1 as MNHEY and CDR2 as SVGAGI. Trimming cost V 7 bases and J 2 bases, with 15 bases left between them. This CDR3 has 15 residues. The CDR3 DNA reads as TGTGCCAGCATCTCCCCCTCTGTTACTGGAAACACCATATATTTT. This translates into CASISPSVTGNTIYF.

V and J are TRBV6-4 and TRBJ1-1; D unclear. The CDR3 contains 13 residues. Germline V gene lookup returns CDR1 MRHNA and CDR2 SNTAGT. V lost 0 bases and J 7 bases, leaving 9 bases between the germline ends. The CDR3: CASSDSSGDEAFF. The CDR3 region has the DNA TGTGCCAGCAGTGACTCGTCCGGGGATGAAGCTTTCTTT.

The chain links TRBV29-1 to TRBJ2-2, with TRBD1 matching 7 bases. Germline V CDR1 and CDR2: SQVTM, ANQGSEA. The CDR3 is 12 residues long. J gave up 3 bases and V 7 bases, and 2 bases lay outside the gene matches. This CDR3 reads CSAGTDTGELFF. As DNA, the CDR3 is TGCAGCGCCGGGACAGACACCGGGGAGCTGTTTTTT.

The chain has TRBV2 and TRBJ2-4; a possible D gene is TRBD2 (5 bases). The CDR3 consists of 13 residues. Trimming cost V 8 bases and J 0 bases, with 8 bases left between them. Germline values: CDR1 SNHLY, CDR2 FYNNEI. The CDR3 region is CASWTLAKNIQYF. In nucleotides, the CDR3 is TGTGCCAGCTGGACTTTAGCCAAAAACATTCAGTACTTC.

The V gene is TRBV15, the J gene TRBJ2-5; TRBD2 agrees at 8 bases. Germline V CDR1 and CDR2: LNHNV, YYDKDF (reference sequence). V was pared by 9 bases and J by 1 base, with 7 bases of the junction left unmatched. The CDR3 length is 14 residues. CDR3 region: CATRLLAAQETQYF. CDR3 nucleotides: TGTGCCACTAGACTACTAGCGGCCCAAGAGACCCAGTACTTC. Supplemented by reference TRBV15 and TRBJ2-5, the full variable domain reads DAMVIQNPRYQVTQFGKPVTLSCSQTLNHNVMYWYQQKSSQAPKLLFHYYDKDFNNEADTPDNFQSRRPNTSFCFLDIRSPGLGDTAMYLCATRLLAAQETQYFGPGTRLLVL.

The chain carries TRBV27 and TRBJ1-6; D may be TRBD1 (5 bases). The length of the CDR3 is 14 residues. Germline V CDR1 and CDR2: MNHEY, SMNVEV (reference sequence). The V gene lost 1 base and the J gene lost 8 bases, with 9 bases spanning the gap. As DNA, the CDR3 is TGTGCCAGCAGTTTATGGGGGAGGGATTCACCCCTCCACTTT. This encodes CASSLWGRDSPLHF.

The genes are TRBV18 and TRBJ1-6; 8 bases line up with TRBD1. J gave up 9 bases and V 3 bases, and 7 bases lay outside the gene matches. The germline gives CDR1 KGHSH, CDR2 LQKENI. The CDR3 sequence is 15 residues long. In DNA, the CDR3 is TGTGCCAGCTCACCCGAGGGGACAGGAGTTTCACCCCTCCACTTT. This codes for CASSPEGTGVSPLHF.

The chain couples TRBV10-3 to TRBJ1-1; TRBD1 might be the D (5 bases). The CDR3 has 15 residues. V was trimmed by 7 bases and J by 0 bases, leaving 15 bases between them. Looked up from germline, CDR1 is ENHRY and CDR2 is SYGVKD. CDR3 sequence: CAIKVNGGLNTEAFF. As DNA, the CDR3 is TGTGCCATCAAAGTTAACGGGGGGTTGAACACTGAAGCTTTCTTT.

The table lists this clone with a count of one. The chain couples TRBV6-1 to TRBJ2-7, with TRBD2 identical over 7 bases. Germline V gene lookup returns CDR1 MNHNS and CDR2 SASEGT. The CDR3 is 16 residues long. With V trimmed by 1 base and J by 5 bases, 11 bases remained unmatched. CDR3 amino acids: CASSEGPGGSLNEQYF. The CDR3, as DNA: TGTGCCAGCAGTGAAGGTCCTGGCGGGAGTTTAAACGAGCAGTACTTC.

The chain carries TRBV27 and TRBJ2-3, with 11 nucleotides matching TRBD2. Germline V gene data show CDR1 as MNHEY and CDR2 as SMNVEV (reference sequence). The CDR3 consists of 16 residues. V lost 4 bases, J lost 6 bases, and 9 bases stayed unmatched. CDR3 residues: CASSSQTSGNYDTQYF. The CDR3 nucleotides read TGTGCCAGCAGTTCACAGACTAGCGGGAATTATGATACGCAGTATTTT.

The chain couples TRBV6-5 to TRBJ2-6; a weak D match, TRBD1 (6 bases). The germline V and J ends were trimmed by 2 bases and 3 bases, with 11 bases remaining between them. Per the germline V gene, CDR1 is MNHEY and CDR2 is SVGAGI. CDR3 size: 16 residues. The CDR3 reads CASSYLTGFGANVLTF. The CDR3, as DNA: TGTGCCAGCAGTTACCTGACAGGTTTTGGGGCCAACGTCCTGACTTTC.

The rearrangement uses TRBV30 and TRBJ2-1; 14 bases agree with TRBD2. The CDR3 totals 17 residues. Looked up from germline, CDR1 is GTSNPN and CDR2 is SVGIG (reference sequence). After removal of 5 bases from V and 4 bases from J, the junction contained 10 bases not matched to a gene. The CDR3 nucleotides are TGTGCCTGGCTGGGGACTAGCGGGAGCCGGGGATACAATGAGCAGTTCTTC. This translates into CAWLGTSGSRGYNEQFF.

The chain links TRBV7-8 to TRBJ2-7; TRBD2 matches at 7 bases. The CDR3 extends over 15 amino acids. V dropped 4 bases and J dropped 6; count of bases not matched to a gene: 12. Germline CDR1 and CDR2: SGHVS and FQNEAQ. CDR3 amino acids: CASSSVVGRESEQYF. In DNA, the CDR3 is TGTGCCAGCAGCTCAGTAGTAGGGCGGGAGTCCGAGCAGTACTTC. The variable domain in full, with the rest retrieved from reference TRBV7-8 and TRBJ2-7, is GAGVSQSPRYKVAKRGQDVALRCDPISGHVSLFWYQQALGQGPEFLTYFQNEAQLDKSGLPSDRFFAERPEGSVSTLKIQRTQQEDSAVYLCASSSVVGRESEQYFGPGTRLTVT.

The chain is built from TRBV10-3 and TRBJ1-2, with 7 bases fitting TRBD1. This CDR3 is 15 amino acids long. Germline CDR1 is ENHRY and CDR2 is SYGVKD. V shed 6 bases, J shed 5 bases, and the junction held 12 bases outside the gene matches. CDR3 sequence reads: CAISQKQGNTYGYTF. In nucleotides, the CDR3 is TGTGCCATCAGCCAGAAACAGGGGAATACGTATGGCTACACCTTC.

CDR3 coding DNA: TGCGCCAGCAACCCCGACAGGCGTTCACCCCTCCACTTT. Encoded protein: CASNPDRRSPLHF. The V call is TRBV10-2, the J call TRBJ1-6; TRBD1 is a possible D gene (6 bases). Per germline, CDR1 WSHSY and CDR2 SAAADI. Trimming shortened V by 7 bases and J by 9 bases, and 13 bases separated the two germline ends. The CDR3 spans 13 residues.

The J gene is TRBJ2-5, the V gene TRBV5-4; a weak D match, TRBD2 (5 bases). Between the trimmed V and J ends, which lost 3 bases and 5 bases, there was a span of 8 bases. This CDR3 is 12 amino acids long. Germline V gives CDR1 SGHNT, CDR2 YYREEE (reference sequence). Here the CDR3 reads CASSSWRETQYF. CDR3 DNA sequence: TGTGCCAGCAGCTCGTGGAGGGAGACCCAGTACTTC.

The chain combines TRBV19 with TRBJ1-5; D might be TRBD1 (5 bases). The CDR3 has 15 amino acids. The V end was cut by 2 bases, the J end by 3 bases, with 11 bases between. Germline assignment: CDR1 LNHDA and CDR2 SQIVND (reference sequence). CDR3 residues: CASSISGGDNQPQHF. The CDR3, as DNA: TGTGCCAGTAGTATATCGGGGGGTGACAATCAGCCCCAGCATTTT.

CDR3 loop: CASSLIDRGPNIQYF. Written as DNA, the CDR3 is TGTGCCAGCAGTTTAATCGACAGGGGGCCAAACATTCAGTACTTC. V usage is TRBV28 and J usage is TRBJ2-4, with TRBD1 matching 10 bases. CDR3 length equals 15 residues. J was trimmed by 6 bases and V by 2 bases; bases with no gene match: 4. CDR1 MDHEN and CDR2 SYDVKM come from the germline V gene.

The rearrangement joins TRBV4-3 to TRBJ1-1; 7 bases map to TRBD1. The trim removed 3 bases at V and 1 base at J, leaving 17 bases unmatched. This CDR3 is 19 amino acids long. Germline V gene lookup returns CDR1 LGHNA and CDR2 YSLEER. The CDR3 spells CASSQRGGLELQGNTEAFF. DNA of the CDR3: TGCGCCAGCAGCCAGAGAGGGGGCCTCGAACTCCAGGGGAACACTGAAGCTTTCTTT.

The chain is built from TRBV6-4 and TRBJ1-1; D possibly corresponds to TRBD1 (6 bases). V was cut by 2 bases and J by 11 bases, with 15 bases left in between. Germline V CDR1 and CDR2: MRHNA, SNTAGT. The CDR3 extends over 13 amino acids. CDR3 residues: CASSDEAGERAFF. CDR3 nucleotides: TGTGCCAGCAGTGACGAGGCAGGGGAAAGGGCTTTCTTT.